Listed here are 25 T cell receptor beta chains from one sample, sequenced in a study of human T cells and chemical hapten exposure. Sample time point: pre-sensitization, week 0. The treatment here: therapeutic diphenylcyclopropenone sensitization with weekly scalp DPC. TCRdb used MiXCR to reprocess the RACE reads, holding one entry per CDR3 protein. This sample yields 350,000 to 450,000 distinct CDR3 sequences, of which approximately 5.1% are seen a single time; 2.6% belongs to the top ten. The sample here was whole blood, taken in connection with sensitization to the hapten diphenylcyclopropenone (DPC). These receptors originate from a woman between 50 and 59 years old with alopecia areata. Some clones in this sample may be carry-over from other donors' samples.

There are many counts of this clonotype. The rearrangement links TRBV6-1 to TRBJ1-5; D is ambiguous. V dropped 6 bases and J dropped 9 bases, with 12 bases sitting between them. CDR3 length: 12 residues. CDR1 is MNHNS, CDR2 SASEGT, per germline. CDR3 in amino acids: CASSQQGGPQHF. In DNA, the CDR3 is TGTGCCAGCAGCCAACAAGGCGGGCCCCAGCATTTT.

This clonotype was recorded at least ten times. V is TRBV29-1 and J is TRBJ2-1; D remains unclear. This CDR3 has 13 residues. The germline gives CDR1 SQVTM, CDR2 ANQGSEA. With 5 bases removed from V and 0 bases from J, the gap between germline ends came to 8 bases. CDR3 nucleotide sequence: TGCAGCGTTTACATCTACTCCTACAATGAGCAGTTCTTC. It codes for CSVYIYSYNEQFF.

This clonotype was found a few times. The V call is TRBV6-6, the J call TRBJ2-7, with 10 positions matching TRBD2. V lost 10 bases and J lost 6; bases outside the gene matches: 9. The CDR3 sequence is 13 residues long. Germline V gives CDR1 MNHNY, CDR2 SVGAGI (reference sequence). DNA for the CDR3: TGTGCCACCTCCGGGACTAGCGTCGGCGAGCAGTACTTC. This gives the protein CATSGTSVGEQYF.

The chain employs TRBV27 and TRBJ2-7; no firm D call. Trimming shortened V by 6 bases and J by 7 bases, and 16 bases separated the two germline ends. Germline V lookup: CDR1 MNHEY, CDR2 SMNVEV (reference sequence). This CDR3 is built from 13 residues. As DNA, the CDR3 is TGTGCCAGCAGCCCAGGCCCGGTCAAGGAGCAGTACTTC. It codes for CASSPGPVKEQYF.

The V gene is TRBV7-2, the J gene TRBJ2-3; 10 bases agree with TRBD2. The germline gives CDR1 SGHTA, CDR2 FQGNSA. V shed 7 bases and J 2 bases; nucleotides not matched to a gene: 3. CDR3 size: 14 residues. The CDR3 reads CASISGGVTDTQYF. The DNA for the CDR3 is TGTGCCAGCATAAGCGGGGGGGTCACAGATACGCAGTATTTT.

A few counts support this clonotype. The chain joins TRBV28 to TRBJ1-1; 8 bases align to TRBD1. The length of the CDR3 is 13 residues. Germline loops: CDR1 MDHEN, CDR2 SYDVKM. Losses at the gene ends were 6 bases for V and 5 bases for J; bases not matched to a gene: 5. The CDR3 nucleotides read TGTGCCAGCAGGGCGACAGGGGCGACTGAAGCTTTCTTT. This sequence encodes CASRATGATEAFF.

This clonotype was counted at least ten times. The chain couples TRBV30 to TRBJ2-3; no definite D call. The CDR3 extends over 13 amino acids. Trimming pared 0 bases from V and 1 base from J, leaving 5 bases between. The V gene's germline CDR1 is GTSNPN and CDR2 SVGIG (reference sequence). The CDR3 protein is CAWSVLRTDTQYF. CDR3 coding DNA: TGTGCCTGGAGTGTTCTACGCACAGATACGCAGTATTTT.

This clonotype was seen a handful of times. The CDR3 sequence is CASSQSSGTIYNEQFF. The CDR3 coding sequence is TGTGCCAGCAGCCAGTCTAGCGGGACGATATACAATGAGCAGTTCTTC. The J gene is TRBJ2-1, the V gene TRBV7-9, with 9 bases identical to TRBD2. CDR3 length: 16 residues. CDR1 and CDR2 from the germline V gene are SEHNR and FQNEAQ (reference sequence). V gave up 5 bases and J gave up 4 bases; unmatched junction bases: 9.

This clonotype occurred a few times. The chain joins TRBV7-2 to TRBJ1-1; D possibly corresponds to TRBD1 (6 bases). The CDR3 has 15 residues. Trimming stripped 2 bases from V and 6 bases from J, with 16 bases between. Germline V lookup: CDR1 SGHTA, CDR2 FQGNSA. The CDR3 DNA follows: TGTGCCAGCAGCTTAAGGATTTCGGGGGCCGCTGAAGCTTTCTTT. It translates to CASSLRISGAAEAFF.

This clonotype occurred a few times. The CDR3 DNA reads as TGTGCCAGCAGCCCCCGGACCCCTAGTGAAGCTTTCTTT. Protein product: CASSPRTPSEAFF. This sequence joins TRBV13 and TRBJ1-1; D remains unclear. This CDR3 spans 13 amino acids. V was trimmed by 5 bases and J by 7 bases, leaving 14 bases between them. Germline CDR1 and CDR2: PRHDT and FYEKMQ (reference sequence).

The chain recombines TRBV12-3 or TRBV12-4 with TRBJ2-1, with 13 bases aligning to TRBD2. Trimming cost V 5 bases and J 1 base; bases outside gene matches: 11. CDR3 length: 19 amino acids. As DNA, the CDR3 is TGTGCCAGCAGTATCGGACTAGCGGGGGCCCAATTATCCTACAATGAGCAGTTCTTC. The encoded protein is CASSIGLAGAQLSYNEQFF.

This clonotype was observed many times. The chain has TRBV3-1 and TRBJ2-1; D might be TRBD2 (6 bases). The CDR3 runs to 16 residues. Trimming took off 4 bases at V and 1 base at J, with 14 bases between the two ends. Germline lookup yields CDR1 LGHDT and CDR2 YNNKEL (reference sequence). The CDR3 is CASSPGWGDSYNEQFF. The CDR3 coding sequence is TGTGCCAGCAGCCCAGGGTGGGGGGATTCCTACAATGAGCAGTTCTTC.

This clonotype was counted between two and nine times. Written as DNA, the CDR3 is TGTGCCAGCAGTCCGTCGACAGGTAGCACCTTC. It yields the protein CASSPSTGSTF. The V gene is TRBV12-3 or TRBV12-4, the J gene TRBJ1-2; D might be TRBD1 (6 bases). This CDR3 region has 11 residues. The V and J ends lost 5 bases and 13 bases respectively, with 14 bases between them.

V usage is TRBV6-5 and J usage is TRBJ1-3, with no clear D. Trimming took 6 bases from V and 2 from J, leaving 11 bases between them. The CDR3 runs to 14 residues. Per germline, CDR1 MNHEY and CDR2 SVGAGI. In DNA form, the CDR3 reads TGTGCCAGCAGCCCCGACGGGGCTGGAAACACCATATATTTT. As protein: CASSPDGAGNTIYF.

The CDR3 nucleotides read TGCAGTGCTCCCCCAGGTGGGCCCAATCAGCCCCAGCATTTT. Its protein is CSAPPGGPNQPQHF. The chain carries TRBV20-1 and TRBJ1-5; unclear D gene. V was cut by 5 bases and J by 3 bases, with 14 bases left in between. The CDR3 runs 14 residues. Per the germline V gene, CDR1 is DFQATT and CDR2 is SNEGSKA (reference sequence).

The rearrangement links TRBV7-8 to TRBJ2-1; no definite D call. The V and J ends lost 3 bases and 0 bases respectively, with 9 bases between them. The CDR3 is made up of 15 amino acids. In germline, CDR1 is SGHVS, CDR2 FQNEAQ. The CDR3 DNA reads TGTGCCAGCAGCTTCATGGGCAGCTCCTACAATGAGCAGTTCTTC. Translation gives CASSFMGSSYNEQFF. Full variable domain (rest looked up from reference TRBV7-8 and TRBJ2-1): GAGVSQSPRYKVAKRGQDVALRCDPISGHVSLFWYQQALGQGPEFLTYFQNEAQLDKSGLPSDRFFAERPEGSVSTLKIQRTQQEDSAVYLCASSFMGSSYNEQFFGPGTRLTVL.

This clonotype came up many times. The J gene is TRBJ1-2, the V gene TRBV29-1; 7 nucleotides align to TRBD1. J gave up 8 bases and V 7 bases, and 7 bases lay outside the gene matches. CDR3 length equals 11 residues. From germline, CDR1 is SQVTM and CDR2 ANQGSEA. CDR3 in DNA: TGCAGCGAAGGGACAGCTGTGGGCTACACCTTC. Amino acids: CSEGTAVGYTF.

This clonotype was picked up many times. The gene calls are TRBV20-1 and TRBJ2-2, with unresolved D. The CDR3 loop spans 12 amino acids. Germline V gene sequence: CDR1 DFQATT, CDR2 SNEGSKA (reference sequence). The germline V and J ends were trimmed by 6 bases and 1 base, with 6 bases remaining between them. Written as DNA, the CDR3 is TGCAGTGCCCCAGGGAACACCGGGGAGCTGTTTTTT. Encoded protein: CSAPGNTGELFF.

This clonotype showed up many times. The chain links TRBV6-1 to TRBJ1-1; 7 bases fit TRBD1. This CDR3 has 15 amino acids. Trimming removed 6 bases from V and 1 base from J; junction bases left unmatched: 8. Germline assignment: CDR1 MNHNS and CDR2 SASEGT. The CDR3 nucleotides read TGTGCCAGCAGGTCCGCCGGGACAGAGAACACTGAAGCTTTCTTT. Amino acid sequence: CASRSAGTENTEAFF.

The V call is TRBV6-1, the J call TRBJ2-7, with 9 bases that match TRBD2. The V gene end was trimmed by 4 bases and the J gene end by 6 bases; junction bases not matched to a gene: 10. The CDR3 runs 15 residues. The germline gives CDR1 MNHNS, CDR2 SASEGT. The CDR3 region has the DNA TGTGCCAGCAGTGCATCAGCGGGAGGCCCTTCCGAGCAGTACTTC. Protein: CASSASAGGPSEQYF.

This clonotype was observed at least ten times. The chain couples TRBV20-1 to TRBJ1-1, with TRBD1 matching over 8 bases. Germline V gene lookup returns CDR1 DFQATT and CDR2 SNEGSKA (reference sequence). V was pared by 3 bases and J by 3 bases, with 15 bases of the junction left unmatched. CDR3 length: 17 amino acids. CDR3 sequence reads: CSASRMWTGLVDTEAFF. CDR3 coding DNA: TGCAGTGCTAGTCGGATGTGGACAGGGCTCGTCGACACTGAAGCTTTCTTT.

This clonotype was seen repeatedly, ten times or more. V and J are TRBV7-3 and TRBJ1-2; tentative D call: TRBD1 (5 bases). The length of the CDR3 is 15 residues. Per the germline V gene, CDR1 is SGHTA and CDR2 is FQGTGA. Trimming cost V 0 bases and J 3 bases, with 11 bases left between them. DNA of the CDR3: TGTGCCAGCAGCTTAACGGGGGGAGCGGACTATGGCTACACCTTC. This codes for CASSLTGGADYGYTF. Looking up the rest from reference TRBV7-3 and TRBJ1-2 gives the full variable domain: GAGVSQTPSNKVTEKGKYVELRCDPISGHTALYWYRQSLGQGPEFLIYFQGTGAADDSGLPNDRFFAVRPEGSVSTLKIQRTERGDSAVYLCASSLTGGADYGYTFGSGTRLTVV.

This clonotype was observed at least ten times. The chain carries TRBV20-1 and TRBJ1-2, with D perhaps matching TRBD1 (5 bases). The V end lost 0 bases, the J end lost 6 bases, and 17 bases lay between the germline ends. Germline lookup yields CDR1 DFQATT and CDR2 SNEGSKA (reference sequence). This CDR3 contains 15 residues. The CDR3 DNA is TGCAGTGCTAGAGATCTGGGCCAGGGAGTAAATGGCTACACCTTC. Encoded protein: CSARDLGQGVNGYTF.

This clonotype turned up a few times. This chain links TRBV3-1 with TRBJ1-2; a possible D gene is TRBD1 (6 bases). The CDR3 covers 13 residues. Germline CDR1 LGHDT, CDR2 YNNKEL (reference sequence). Trimming left V 4 bases short and J 4 bases short, with 10 bases between. CDR3 region: CASSRGQSYGYTF. CDR3 nucleotide sequence: TGTGCCAGCAGCCGCGGACAGTCCTATGGCTACACCTTC.

This clonotype was detected ten times or more. The chain uses TRBV30 and TRBJ2-2, with 10 bases fitting TRBD2. Germline lookup yields CDR1 GTSNPN and CDR2 SVGIG (reference sequence). The CDR3 loop spans 16 amino acids. V lost 2 bases, J lost 3 bases, and 6 bases stayed unmatched. CDR3 nucleotides: TGTGCCTGGAGTCGAGCGGGAGGGCTTGACACCGGGGAGCTGTTTTTT. As protein: CAWSRAGGLDTGELFF.